The 29 T cell receptor beta chains listed next were all sequenced from one sample in a study of T cells after yellow fever vaccination (dated by TCRdb to the late 2010s). Library generation was performed with 5' RACE. The sequencer listed for this sample is Illumina HiSeq 2500. The public reads were reprocessed in TCRdb via fastp at Q25 and MiXCR, keeping in-frame beta chains. CDR3 protein sequences are deduplicated, and each keeps its most common genes and DNA. This sample gives about 350,000 distinct CDR3 sequences in total; 11% of them show up just once. The ten largest clones add up to about 17% of the sample. Sample treatment or condition, as interpreted from the label and publication: live attenuated yellow fever vaccine strain. The specimen comprised PBMCs, sampled on the day of the first yellow fever vaccination. The receptors stem from a man younger than 35 who received the YFV17D yellow fever vaccine.

This clonotype was detected only a few times. V and J are TRBV5-1 and TRBJ2-1; 10 bases fit TRBD2. Trimming took 2 bases from V and 9 from J; bases not matched to a gene: 8. Germline CDR1 is SGHRS and CDR2 is YFSETQ. CDR3 size: 15 residues. The CDR3 reads CASSFSGGQKSEQFF. The CDR3 DNA follows: TGCGCCAGCAGCTTTAGCGGGGGGCAAAAATCTGAGCAGTTCTTC.

V usage is TRBV18 and J usage is TRBJ1-5; D not certain. Trimming took off 6 bases at V and 8 bases at J, with 20 bases between the two ends. CDR1 KGHSH and CDR2 LQKENI come from the germline V gene. There are 15 residues in the CDR3. CDR3 nucleotide sequence: TGTGCCAGCTCGGCGTTTCAGTTGGCGGAGGAGCCCCAGCATTTT. This translates into CASSAFQLAEEPQHF.

This sequence joins TRBV6-1 and TRBJ2-5; tentatively, D is TRBD2 (7 bases). The CDR3 has 15 amino acids. V lost 6 bases and J lost 4, with 18 bases in between. The germline gives CDR1 MNHNS, CDR2 SASEGT. CDR3 sequence: CASRPRPGGGETQYF. In nucleotides, the CDR3 is TGTGCCAGCAGGCCTCGTCCGGGGGGCGGAGAGACCCAGTACTTC.

This clonotype was observed many times. This chain joins TRBV5-1 and TRBJ2-5, with no clear D. The CDR3 totals 13 residues. The germline CDR1 and CDR2 sequences are SGHRS and YFSETQ. V was clipped by 2 bases and J by 5 bases, with 10 bases between them. The CDR3 reads CASSFTTRETQYF. CDR3 bases: TGCGCCAGCAGCTTTACCACACGGGAGACCCAGTACTTC. The full variable domain, its missing parts supplied by reference TRBV5-1 and TRBJ2-5, is KAGVTQTPRYLIKTRGQQVTLSCSPISGHRSVSWYQQTPGQGLQFLFEYFSETQRNKGNFPGRFSGRQFSNSRSEMNVSTLELGDSALYLCASSFTTRETQYFGPGTRLLVL.

The chain has TRBV19 and TRBJ2-7, with 8 bases matching TRBD1. The CDR3 is 15 amino acids. V dropped 6 bases and J dropped 3; count of bases not matched to a gene: 10. CDR1 and CDR2 from the germline V gene are LNHDA and SQIVND (reference sequence). The CDR3 loop reads CASSVDGQGHYEQYF. The DNA for the CDR3 is TGTGCCAGTAGCGTGGACGGACAGGGCCACTACGAGCAGTACTTC. Complete variable domain (other parts from reference TRBV19 and TRBJ2-7): DGGITQSPKYLFRKEGQNVTLSCEQNLNHDAMYWYRQDPGQGLRLIYYSQIVNDFQKGDIAEGYSVSREKKESFPLTVTSAQKNPTAFYLCASSVDGQGHYEQYFGPGTRLTVT.

This clonotype was observed at least ten times. Written as DNA, the CDR3 is TGTGCCTGGAGTCCGGATTTCGGGCCCCAGCATTTT. It yields the protein CAWSPDFGPQHF. This sequence joins TRBV30 and TRBJ1-5; D is unclear. This CDR3 is built from 12 residues. Per the germline V gene, CDR1 is GTSNPN and CDR2 is SVGIG (reference sequence). Trimming pared 2 bases from V and 9 bases from J, leaving 11 bases between.

V is TRBV7-6 and J is TRBJ2-5, with D perhaps matching TRBD1 or TRBD2 (5 bases each). The V gene lost 5 bases and the J gene lost 0 bases, with 16 bases spanning the gap. This CDR3 spans 16 amino acids. Germline loops: CDR1 SGHVS, CDR2 FNYEAQ. The CDR3 region is CASSPTGWGYQETQYF. DNA for the CDR3: TGTGCCAGCAGCCCGACGGGCTGGGGGTACCAAGAGACCCAGTACTTC. Based on the CDR3 plus reference TRBV7-6 and TRBJ2-5, the full variable domain is GAGVSQSPRYKVTKRGQDVALRCDPISGHVSLYWYRQALGQGPEFLTYFNYEAQQDKSGLPNDRFSAERPEGSISTLTIQRTEQRDSAMYRCASSPTGWGYQETQYFGPGTRLLVL.

V and J are TRBV28 and TRBJ2-1, with 9 positions matching TRBD2. CDR1 MDHEN and CDR2 SYDVKM come from the germline V gene. This CDR3 spans 14 amino acids. J lost 4 bases, V lost 6 bases, and 4 bases had no gene match. Written as DNA, the CDR3 is TGTGCCAGCAGATATAGCGGGGGTTACAATGAGCAGTTCTTC. Amino acid sequence: CASRYSGGYNEQFF.

This clonotype was observed a handful of times. The J gene is TRBJ2-3, the V gene TRBV29-1; no clear D. Germline loops: CDR1 SQVTM, CDR2 ANQGSEA. This CDR3 has 15 residues. The ends were cut back, 3 bases at V and 2 bases at J, with 15 bases in the middle. DNA of the CDR3: TGCAGCGTTGACGAGGACGGAGATTTCACAGATACGCAGTATTTT. This translates into CSVDEDGDFTDTQYF.

The rearrangement links TRBV11-2 to TRBJ1-4, with TRBD1 matching 7 bases. The CDR3 contains 14 residues. V lost 4 bases and J lost 2; bases outside the gene matches: 1. Germline V CDR1 and CDR2: SGHAT, FQNNGV. The CDR3 DNA sequence: TGTGCCAGCAGCTCGGACAGGACTAATGAAAAACTGTTTTTT. Amino acid sequence: CASSSDRTNEKLFF.

This clonotype has just a few counts. The chain combines TRBV10-3 with TRBJ2-7; 11 nucleotides match TRBD1. This CDR3 region has 12 residues. The germline V gene encodes CDR1 ENHRY and CDR2 SYGVKD. The CDR3 sequence: CAISEADRGQVV. The CDR3 DNA reads as TGTGCCATCAGTGAGGCGGACAGGGGGCAGGTCGTC.

This clonotype was seen a handful of times. The J gene is TRBJ2-1, the V gene TRBV5-1; maybe TRBD1 (5 bases). The length of the CDR3 is 14 residues. Germline loops: CDR1 SGHRS, CDR2 YFSETQ. With 1 base removed from V and 2 bases from J, the gap between germline ends came to 7 bases. For the CDR3, the DNA is TGCGCCAGCAGCTTGATGGACACCTACAATGAGCAGTTCTTC. Amino acid sequence: CASSLMDTYNEQFF.

This chain joins TRBV5-1 and TRBJ2-2; D is uncertain. From germline, CDR1 is SGHRS and CDR2 YFSETQ. CDR3 length: 15 amino acids. Deletions cut 1 base from V and 3 bases from J, with 10 bases between. The CDR3 DNA sequence: TGCGCCAGCAGCTTGCAGACCCAGGACACCGGGGAGCTGTTTTTT. Amino acids: CASSLQTQDTGELFF.

This clonotype has at least ten counts. The V and J genes are TRBV29-1 and TRBJ1-4; possible D gene TRBD1, 5 bases. CDR3 length equals 11 residues. Germline values: CDR1 SQVTM, CDR2 ANQGSEA. The ends were cut back, 6 bases at V and 11 bases at J, with 13 bases in the middle. The CDR3 bases are TGCAGCGTCCTGACGGGGGTCAAACTGTTTTTT. Encoded protein: CSVLTGVKLFF.

This clonotype was observed many times. The junction shows a germline mismatch at one end, possibly a read error. The chain recombines TRBV5-1 with TRBJ2-1; D is uncertain. Germline values: CDR1 SGHRS, CDR2 YFSETQ. This CDR3 has 12 residues. CDR3 sequence reads: CASSLDGNEQFF. In DNA form, the CDR3 reads TGTGCCAGCAGCCTTGACGGCAATGAGCAGTTCTTC.

This rearrangement joins TRBV23-1 to TRBJ2-5; maybe TRBD2 (6 bases). TRBV23-1 is noted as an ORF with a role that remains uncertain. V lost 10 bases and J 9 bases, leaving 15 bases between the germline ends. The CDR3 is 11 residues long. The CDR3 loop is CATSQWGAQYF. DNA for the CDR3: TGCGCCACCAGCCAGTGGGGGGCCCAGTACTTC.

The rearrangement uses TRBV21-1 and TRBJ2-3; the table's D gene call, TRBD1, was not cross checked with the DNA. TRBV21-1 is a pseudogene. CDR3 length: 17 residues. CDR3 amino acids: CASRQADPLPIWDTQYF. For the CDR3, the DNA is TGTGCCAGCAGACAGGCTGACCCCCTTCCCATTTGGGATACGCAGTATTTT.

The chain employs TRBV7-9 and TRBJ1-5; no firm D call. The CDR3 runs to 15 residues. The germline gives CDR1 SEHNR, CDR2 FQNEAQ (reference sequence). V was clipped by 1 base and J by 2 bases, with 9 bases between them. Here the CDR3 reads CASSLVGIGNQPQHF. The CDR3 DNA sequence: TGTGCCAGCAGCTTAGTCGGCATTGGCAATCAGCCCCAGCATTTT.

There are many counts of this clonotype. This chain uses TRBV3-1 with TRBJ2-3; 12 bases are a match to TRBD1. The junction had 5 bases not matched to a gene; V was cut back by 3 bases and J by 4 bases. CDR1 is LGHDT, CDR2 YNNKEL, per germline (reference sequence). The CDR3 is made up of 16 amino acids. DNA for the CDR3: TGTGCCAGCAGCCATCGGGACAGGGGGCAGCCAGATACGCAGTATTTT. It translates to CASSHRDRGQPDTQYF.

J is TRBJ2-7 and V is TRBV10-3; tentatively, D is TRBD1 or TRBD2 (5 bases each). Germline-derived CDR1 and CDR2 are ENHRY and SYGVKD. Trimming pared 10 bases from V and 0 bases from J, leaving 13 bases between. The CDR3 loop spans 13 amino acids. The CDR3, as DNA: TGTGCCACCCGGGACGTAAGCTCCTACGAGCAGTACGTC. This codes for CATRDVSSYEQYV.

This clonotype was seen a handful of times. This rearrangement joins TRBV5-5 to TRBJ2-5; D not certain. The CDR3 sequence is 17 residues long. Germline CDR1 SGHKS, CDR2 YYEKEE (reference sequence). Between the trimmed V and J ends, which lost 4 bases and 2 bases, there was a span of 21 bases. In DNA form, the CDR3 reads TGTGCCAGCAGCGTATCCCTTAGCCTCACAGCTCAAGAGACCCAGTACTTC. It specifies CASSVSLSLTAQETQYF.

The chain carries TRBV20-1 and TRBJ2-3, with D possibly being TRBD2 (6 bases). This CDR3 comprises 13 residues. V was clipped by 7 bases and J by 1 base, with 12 bases between them. CDR1 and CDR2 (germline): DFQATT, SNEGSKA (reference sequence). The CDR3 here is CSVRRGRTDTQYF. For the CDR3, the DNA is TGCAGTGTAAGGCGGGGTCGCACAGATACGCAGTATTTT.

This clonotype was counted many times. The rearrangement uses TRBV7-2 and TRBJ1-2, with D possibly matching TRBD1 (6 bases). Per germline, CDR1 SGHTA and CDR2 FQGNSA. V lost 2 bases, J lost 0 bases, and 16 bases lay in between. This CDR3 contains 17 residues. The CDR3 sequence: CASSLWGPAQSNYGYTF. For the CDR3, the DNA is TGTGCCAGCAGCTTATGGGGGCCGGCACAGTCTAACTATGGCTACACCTTC. The whole variable domain, filled in from reference TRBV7-2 and TRBJ1-2, reads GAGVSQSPSNKVTEKGKDVELRCDPISGHTALYWYRQSLGQGLEFLIYFQGNSAPDKSGLPSDRFSAERTGGSVSTLTIQRTQQEDSAVYLCASSLWGPAQSNYGYTFGSGTRLTVV.

This clonotype was counted many times. In DNA, the CDR3 is TGTGCCAGCAGGGACAGGGGTTACACCGGGGAGCTGTTTTTT. It codes for CASRDRGYTGELFF. The chain recombines TRBV12-3 or TRBV12-4 with TRBJ2-2, with 9 bases aligning to TRBD1. CDR3 size: 14 residues. Unmatched junction bases numbered 2, after V lost 6 bases and J lost 3 bases.

The gene calls are TRBV20-1 and TRBJ2-3; D perhaps matches TRBD2 (5 bases). V was cut by 1 base and J by 6 bases, with 23 bases left in between. CDR1 and CDR2 from the germline V gene are DFQATT and SNEGSKA (reference sequence). This CDR3 is built from 17 residues. The CDR3 sequence: CSARGVASPSAADTQYF. CDR3 nucleotide sequence: TGCAGTGCTAGAGGGGTGGCCTCTCCTTCAGCGGCGGATACGCAGTATTTT.

This clonotype has a count of ten or more. An end of the junction differs from the germline gene, which may be a read error. V is TRBV5-1 and J is TRBJ2-4, with 7 bases lining up with TRBD1. CDR3 size: 14 residues. Germline V gene data show CDR1 as SGHRS and CDR2 as YFSETQ. The CDR3 here is CASSLGQRQNIQYF. CDR3 DNA: TGCGCCAGCAGTTTGGGACAGAGACAAAACATTCAGTACTTC.

This clonotype came up a few times. V usage is TRBV10-2 and J usage is TRBJ1-5; possible D gene TRBD1, 6 bases. The CDR3 length is 15 residues. CDR1 and CDR2 (germline): WSHSY, SAAADI. V shed 2 bases and J shed 7 bases, with 15 bases lying between them. The CDR3 spells CASSELHRGHQPQHF. The CDR3 DNA reads TGCGCCAGCAGTGAGCTCCATAGGGGACACCAGCCCCAGCATTTT.

This chain connects TRBV6-1 to TRBJ2-7; TRBD1 agrees at 7 bases. The CDR3 is made up of 16 amino acids. V lost 6 bases and J lost 0; bases outside the gene matches: 11. Germline V gives CDR1 MNHNS, CDR2 SASEGT. The CDR3 bases are TGTGCCAGCAGCCGGGACAGAGGGGGCTTCTCCTACGAGCAGTACTTC. Amino acids: CASSRDRGGFSYEQYF.

The genes are TRBV11-1 and TRBJ2-7, with TRBD2 matching 9 bases. V gave up 5 bases and J gave up 6 bases; unmatched junction bases: 8. The V gene's germline CDR1 is SGHAT and CDR2 FQDESV (reference sequence). The CDR3 covers 14 residues. The CDR3 nucleotides read TGTGCCAGCAGCCTAGGACTAGCGTCAGGCGAGCAGTACTTC. It specifies CASSLGLASGEQYF.